This TCR beta chain was profiled in a study of post-analysis software for immune sequencing data. General study points: Significantly decreased normalized Chao1 diversity was recorded for multiple sclerosis patients relative to controls. There were four or five TRBV segments more frequent in patients than controls, and TRBV5-6, TRBV5-1 and TRBV20-1 were among them.

On this clonotype: Its antigen is unidentified.

Unique molecular identifiers were carried by the TCR beta cDNA libraries. Using its own MiXCR run on the PCR reads, TCRdb lists one record per CDR3 protein. Here the sample spans some 890,000 distinct CDR3 sequences, about 57% being singletons. Germline CDR1 reads ENHRY; CDR2 reads SYGVKD. This CDR3 region has 15 residues. V was trimmed by 5 bases and J by 0 bases, leaving 12 bases between them. The rearrangement joins TRBV10-3 to TRBJ2-3; possibly TRBD1 or TRBD2 for D (5 bases each). The sample was blood. This clonotype was obtained from a girl aged 5-17 years with multiple sclerosis. In DNA, the CDR3 is TGTGCCATCAGTCCGGGGTGGGGGAGCACAGATACGCAGTATTTT. Amino acids: CAISPGWGSTDTQYF.